Sequencing of this T cell receptor beta chain was carried out in a study of T cells after yellow fever vaccination. General study findings and limits: By day 5 rather than day 15, the secondary response had peaked, though it was weaker. Most primary-vaccination clones reappeared after the booster (about 97% CD4, about 90% CD8). Contamination by abundant bulk-population clonotypes could be present in FACS-sorted repertoires.

This clonotype was counted only a few times. The antigen remains undetermined. As TCR cDNA was made by 5'RACE template switching, a universal primer site and UMIs were added. TCRdb processed the 5' RACE reads anew with MiXCR; each CDR3 protein has one entry. Of about 340,000 distinct CDR3 sequences in the sample, approximately 9% were seen once. The CDR3 runs to 16 residues. CDR1 is DFQATT, CDR2 SNEGSKA, per germline (reference sequence). V was cut by 0 bases and J by 8 bases, with 17 bases left in between. The TCR sequence derives from a man aged 18 to 30 who received the YFV17D yellow fever vaccine. The V gene is TRBV20-1, the J gene TRBJ1-6; D perhaps matches TRBD1 (5 bases). Sequences were derived from PBMCs, sampled on the day of the first yellow fever vaccination. The CDR3 nucleotides read TGCAGTGCTAGAGACCCCCGGCAGGGTCAGGATTCACCCCTCCACTTT. The encoded protein is CSARDPRQGQDSPLHF.